This T cell receptor beta chain was identified during a study of cytomegalovirus exposure and HLA in healthy donors. Study background: A previous analysis identified around 120 million unique TCR beta sequences derived from approximately 190 million T cells.

The PCR had 60 Vbeta and 13 Jbeta primers. Assay: immunoSEQ multiplex PCR; the TCRdb copy retains only in-frame clones and omits some. This listing includes around 140,000 clones. Notes on this clone: What it binds is not known.

Notes on the study in general: The number of N-insertions in an Asian-associated ancestry cluster was reportedly below the roughly 670-donor mean in a later analysis. Specificity of three CMV-associated chains for CMV antigens was verified in vitro.

The receptor's source is a woman in her thirties or forties in good health and CMV-seronegative. Sequencing was performed on PBMCs.

The CDR3 sequence: CASSISTPGYSGNTIYF. Written as DNA, the CDR3 is TGTGCCAGCAGCATATCTACCCCAGGGTACTCTGGAAACACCATATATTTT. The V gene is TRBV7-8, the J gene TRBJ1-3, with D possibly being TRBD1 (5 bases). Germline CDR1 SGHVS, CDR2 FQNEAQ. This CDR3 contains 17 residues. Trimming pared 5 bases from V and 0 bases from J, leaving 17 bases between.